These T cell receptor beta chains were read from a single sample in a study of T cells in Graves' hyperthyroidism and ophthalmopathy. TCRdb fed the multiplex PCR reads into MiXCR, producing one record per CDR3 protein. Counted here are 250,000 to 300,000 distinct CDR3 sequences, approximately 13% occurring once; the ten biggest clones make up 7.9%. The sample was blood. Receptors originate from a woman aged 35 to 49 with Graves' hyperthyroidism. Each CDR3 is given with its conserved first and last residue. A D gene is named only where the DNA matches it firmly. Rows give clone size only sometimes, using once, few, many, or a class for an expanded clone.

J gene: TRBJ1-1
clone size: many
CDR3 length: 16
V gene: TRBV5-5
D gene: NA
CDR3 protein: CASWDNGLFDNTEAFF
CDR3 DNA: TGTGCCAGCTGGGACAATGGTTTATTTGACAACACTGAAGCTTTCTTT

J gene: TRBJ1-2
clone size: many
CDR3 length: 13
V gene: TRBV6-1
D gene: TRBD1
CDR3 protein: CASSEGQGRGYTF
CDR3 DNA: TGTGCCAGCAGTGAGGGACAGGGACGTGGCTACACCTTC

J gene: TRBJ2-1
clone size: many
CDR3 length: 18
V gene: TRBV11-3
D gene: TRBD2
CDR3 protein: CASSLVSTSGSAYNEQFF
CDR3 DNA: TGTGCCAGCAGCTTAGTCAGTACTAGCGGTTCTGCCTACAATGAGCAGTTCTTC

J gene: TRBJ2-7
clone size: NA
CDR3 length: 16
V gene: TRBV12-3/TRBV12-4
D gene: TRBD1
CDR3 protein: CASSLGRGQGAYEQYF
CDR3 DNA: TGTGCCAGCAGTTTAGGGCGGGGACAGGGGGCCTACGAGCAGTACTTC

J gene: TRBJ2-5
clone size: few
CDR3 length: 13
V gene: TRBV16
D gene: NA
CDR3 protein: CASSQSGTETQYF
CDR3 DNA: TGTGCCAGCAGCCAATCGGGGACAGAGACCCAGTACTTC

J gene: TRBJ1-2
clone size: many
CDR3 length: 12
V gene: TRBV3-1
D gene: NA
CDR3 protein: CASSQGVQGSTF
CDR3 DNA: TGTGCCAGCAGCCAAGGAGTCCAGGGAAGCACCTTC

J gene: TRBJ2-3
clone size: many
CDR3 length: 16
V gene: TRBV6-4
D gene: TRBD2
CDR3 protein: CASPTSSGSSTDTQYF
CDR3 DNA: TGTGCCAGCCCTACCTCTAGCGGGTCCAGCACAGATACGCAGTATTTT

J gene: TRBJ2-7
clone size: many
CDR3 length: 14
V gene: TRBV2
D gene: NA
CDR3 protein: CASTLGGQIYEQYF
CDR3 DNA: TGTGCCAGCACCCTAGGCGGCCAGATCTACGAGCAGTACTTC

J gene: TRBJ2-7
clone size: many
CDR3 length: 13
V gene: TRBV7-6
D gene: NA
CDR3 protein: CASSPILSYEQYF
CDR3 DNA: TGTGCCAGCAGCCCTATCCTCTCCTACGAGCAGTACTTC

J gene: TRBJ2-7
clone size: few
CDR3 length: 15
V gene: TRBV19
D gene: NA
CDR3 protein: CASSIAVRGPYEQYF
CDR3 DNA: TGTGCCAGTAGTATAGCTGTGCGGGGCCCCTACGAGCAGTACTTC